These T cell receptor beta chains were read from a single sample in a study of OX40 agonist ivuxolimab in advanced cancers. Sequencing used immunoSEQ multiplex PCR; TCRdb keeps in-frame clones, though not all of them. The repertoire includes 83,000 or so clones, around 84% of them detected once, and around 7.5% sits in the top ten. Material: CD4+ or CD8+ T cells sorted from blood, obtained in a trial of the OX40 agonist ivuxolimab. The receptors were gathered from an adult with an advanced solid tumor such as melanoma, head and neck, liver or kidney cancer. The CDR3 runs from the conserved cysteine through the conserved F or W. Fields, in order: clone size, D gene, J gene, V gene, CDR3 DNA, CDR3 protein. A D gene is named only where the DNA matches it firmly. The size field is filled for only some rows; it gives once, few, many or a size class.

- - TRBJ1-6 TRBV27 TGTGCCAGCAGCTTGAATAGGAGGGAAAATTCACCCCTCCACTTT CASSLNRRENSPLHF
- - TRBJ1-4 TRBV4-1 TGCGCCAGCAGCCAGGCTGACGGAAATGAAAAACTGTTTTTT CASSQADGNEKLFF
- - TRBJ2-5 TRBV29-1 TGCAGCGTTGAAAAGAGGCAGGGGGGAGAGACCCAGTACTTC CSVEKRQGGETQYF
- - TRBJ1-1 TRBV18 TGTGCCAGCTCAGGCCGGGACAAGAACACTGAAGCTTTCTTT CASSGRDKNTEAFF
- - TRBJ2-3 TRBV20-1 TGCAGTGCTTGGGGGGCAGATACGCAGTATTTT CSAWGADTQYF
- - TRBJ1-1 TRBV11-1 TGTGCCAGCAGCTTTAATGCAGGGGACACTGAAGCTTTCTTT CASSFNAGDTEAFF
- TRBD1 TRBJ1-1 TRBV7-9 TGTGCCAGCAGCGCCTCAGGGGGCGGCACTGAAGCTTTCTTT CASSASGGGTEAFF
- TRBD2 TRBJ2-3 TRBV4-2 TGTGCCAGCAGCCAAGGGGAGGGCTCCACAGATACGCAGTATTTT CASSQGEGSTDTQYF
- TRBD1 TRBJ1-1 TRBV19 TGTGCCAGTAGTAGGACAGGCACCATGAACACTGAAGCTTTCTTT CASSRTGTMNTEAFF
- - TRBJ1-2 TRBV6-5 TGTGCCAGCAGTTACTCGGGACAAGTCCTGAACTATGGCTACACCTTC CASSYSGQVLNYGYTF
- TRBD1 TRBJ2-5 TRBV7-9 TGTGCCAGCAGCTTCCCCAGGGGGACGAACCAAGAGACCCAGTACTTC CASSFPRGTNQETQYF
few - TRBJ1-5 TRBV30 TGTGCCTGGAGTGGAGGTAGCAATCAGCCCCAGCATTTT CAWSGGSNQPQHF
- TRBD1 TRBJ1-3 TRBV11-3 TGTGCCAGCAGTGGGGACAGGGGAGGAAACACCATATATTTT CASSGDRGGNTIYF
- TRBD1 TRBJ1-1 TRBV7-8 TGTGCCAGCAGCTTCAAGGGGACAGGCAACACTGAAGCTTTCTTT CASSFKGTGNTEAFF
- TRBD1 TRBJ1-5 TRBV6-5 TGTGCCAGCAGCCGACAGGGGGGGAGCAATCAGCCCCAGCATTTT CASSRQGGSNQPQHF
- TRBD1 TRBJ1-4 TRBV5-1 TGCGCCAGCAGCTTGGGCCCGACAGGGACGTCTAATGAAAAACTGTTTTTT CASSLGPTGTSNEKLFF
- - TRBJ2-6 TRBV7-7 TGTGCTAGCGCCCCGGACGCCTCTGGGGCCAACGTCCTGACTTTC CASAPDASGANVLTF
few - TRBJ1-6 TRBV6-5 TGTGCCAGCAGTTCCCCACAGGGCTCCTATAATTCACCCCTCCACTTT CASSSPQGSYNSPLHF
- - TRBJ2-1 TRBV11-2 TGTGCCAGCAGCTCCGTTGCTATGGGCTCCTACAATGAGCAGTTCTTC CASSSVAMGSYNEQFF
- TRBD1 TRBJ1-5 TRBV10-3 TGTGCCATCAGTGGACAGGGGGGAAGAGGGTCGCAGCCCCAGCATTTT CAISGQGGRGSQPQHF
once - TRBJ1-4 TRBV19 TGTGCCAGTAGTCGACGAGGAACTAATGAAAAACTGTTTTTT CASSRRGTNEKLFF
few - TRBJ2-5 TRBV6-6 TGTGCCAGCAGTTACCTCGGGATTCAAGAGACCCAGTACTTC CASSYLGIQETQYF
- TRBD2 TRBJ2-5 TRBV7-2 TGTGCCAGCAGCGACGGACTAGCGATGGAAGAGCAGTACTTC CASSDGLAMEEQYF
- TRBD2 TRBJ2-3 TRBV7-2 TGTGCCAGCAGCGCAGGACTAGCCACAGATACGCAGTATTTT CASSAGLATDTQYF
- TRBD2 TRBJ2-7 TRBV11-2 TGTGCCAGCAGCTCACTAGCGGGAGGGCCTGCGCAGTACTTC CASSSLAGGPAQYF
- - TRBJ2-3 TRBV10-3 TGTGCCACCGCGGGCCCTGGCACAGATACGCAGTATTTT CATAGPGTDTQYF
- - TRBJ2-1 TRBV9 TGTGCCAGCAGCGCCAAAGGGAGCTCCTACAATGAGCAGTTCTTC CASSAKGSSYNEQFF
few - TRBJ2-7 TRBV6-6 TGTGCCAGCAGTTACTCAGAGACCACTCAATCTCCCGAGCAGTACTTC CASSYSETTQSPEQYF
- - TRBJ2-5 TRBV30 TGTGCCTGGATTCGGATCGCGCCGGGTCAAGAGACCCAGTACTTC CAWIRIAPGQETQYF
- - TRBJ2-3 TRBV5-6 TGTGCCAGCAGCTTGACCGGGCCGGACACAGATACGCAGTATTTT CASSLTGPDTDTQYF
few TRBD1 TRBJ1-5 TRBV7-9 TGTGCCAGCAGCACCGGACAGGGGAGCAATCAGCCCCAGCATTTT CASSTGQGSNQPQHF
few - TRBJ2-4 TRBV19 TGTGCCAGTACCTCCTTGGGGTCGGGGGTTGCCAAAAACATTCAGTACTTC CASTSLGSGVAKNIQYF
few - TRBJ1-4 TRBV30 TGTGCCTGGAGTGCCCGGGGAGAAAAACTGTTTTTT CAWSARGEKLFF
- TRBD1 TRBJ1-2 TRBV5-1 TGCGCCAGCAGCAGGGACAGGGGGACCATCTATGGCTACACCTTC CASSRDRGTIYGYTF
- - TRBJ1-1 TRBV6-1 TGTGCCAGCAGTGGTGGGGCAAACACTGAAGCTTTCTTT CASSGGANTEAFF
- - TRBJ1-2 TRBV6-5 TGTGCCAGCACTCCCGACAGATCTAACTATGGCTACACCTTC CASTPDRSNYGYTF
- - TRBJ1-1 TRBV11-3 TGTGCCAGCAGCTTAGATCAGGGGACGACTGAAGCTTTCTTT CASSLDQGTTEAFF
once - TRBJ2-5 TRBV27 TGTGCCAGCAGTTTATCGAGGTCGGGAACTCTGGAGACCCAGTACTTC CASSLSRSGTLETQYF
- - TRBJ2-6 TRBV27 TGTGCCAGCAGTCCGACCCGGCTGCGCGCCAACGTCCTGACTTTC CASSPTRLRANVLTF
- TRBD2 TRBJ2-3 TRBV2 TGTGCCAGCGGGGACTACCCCACAGATACGCAGTATTTT CASGDYPTDTQYF
- TRBD2 TRBJ2-1 TRBV30 TGTGCCTGGAATGGGGCTAGCGGATCCTACAATGAGCAGTTCTTC CAWNGASGSYNEQFF
- TRBD1 TRBJ2-1 TRBV2 TGTGCCAGCAGAGAACAGGGGGCCTCCTACAATGAGCAGTTCTTC CASREQGASYNEQFF
once - TRBJ2-7 TRBV6-5 TGTGCCAGCAGATCCACTGGCTACGAGCAGTACTTC CASRSTGYEQYF
- - TRBJ1-1 TRBV2 TGTGCCAGCAGTTCAGGGTCTGGGAGTACTGAAGCTTTCTTT CASSSGSGSTEAFF
- TRBD1 TRBJ2-1 TRBV7-9 TGTGCCAGCAGGCGAACCGGGACAGGGCGCAATGAGCAGTTCTTC CASRRTGTGRNEQFF